The entry that follows covers one TCR beta chain sequence. Its antigen is unidentified. This may arise from a read error, as a much more abundant clone is one base away. Time point meaning: persistent/refractory GD, antithyroid drugs over 5 years with positive TRAb. The TCR library was made from RNA extracted from PBMCs. This specimen belongs to a study of regulatory T cells in long-lasting Graves disease. Overall study results and limits: Persistent Graves' patients showed less TCR diversity than newly diagnosed patients showed.

CDR3-region Arm-PCR and iRepertoire HTBI primers produced the TCR beta libraries. TCRdb re-called the multiplex PCR reads with MiXCR, one entry per CDR3 protein. The table records more than 350,000 distinct CDR3 sequences, approximately 22% of them present only once. The CDR3 runs 12 residues. Germline trimming cut 6 bases from V and 6 bases from J; bases unmatched to any gene: 3. Germline lookup yields CDR1 MNHNS and CDR2 SASEGT. The sequencing here drew on peripheral blood mononuclear cells (PBMCs), taken when the disease was refractory, from a patient treated with antithyroid drugs. The receptor was isolated from a female donor with Graves disease. The V gene is TRBV6-1, the J gene TRBJ2-7, with 9 bases fitting TRBD2. The CDR3 is CASRLAGSEQYF. The CDR3 DNA reads as TGTGCCAGCAGACTAGCGGGCTCCGAGCAGTACTTC.